This T cell receptor beta chain was recovered during a study of radiation and T cells in renal cell carcinoma. Sequenced by immunoSEQ multiplex PCR; TCRdb stores in-frame clones only, minus some. The sample consists of tens of thousands of clones, about 83% of them appearing once. Time point defined: baseline pretreatment blood. Treatment indicated: 15 Gy SBRT to primary tumor, nephrectomy 4 weeks later. Germline V CDR1 and CDR2: SGHRS, YFSETQ. CDR3 length: 15 residues. V was cut by 0 bases and J by 0 bases, with 6 bases left in between. Sequenced here: blood, sampled from a patient whose treatment included radiotherapy and nephrectomy. This TCR came from a woman in her seventies with renal cell carcinoma. This sequence joins TRBV5-1 and TRBJ1-4; possibly TRBD1 for D (5 bases). CDR3 sequence reads: CASSLEGSTNEKLFF. The CDR3, as DNA: TGCGCCAGCAGCTTGGAGGGGTCAACTAATGAAAAACTGTTTTTT.